This is a list of T cell receptor beta chains from one sample in a study of T cells in Graves' hyperthyroidism and ophthalmopathy. TCRdb reprocessed the multiplex PCR reads via MiXCR and lists one record per CDR3 protein. There are about 500,000 distinct CDR3 sequences in the sample; about an eighth occur only once, and around a sixth lies in the top ten. The sequenced material came from blood. Receptors were obtained from a woman aged 18-35 years with Graves' hyperthyroidism. The CDR3 runs from the conserved cysteine through the conserved F or W. Each record gives: clone size, J gene, D gene, V gene, CDR3 protein, CDR3 DNA. The D gene is left open where the match is weak. Size is stated for part of the rows, as once, few or many counts, or as a class when the clone is expanded.

abundance: NA; j_gene: TRBJ2-3; d_gene: NA; v_gene: TRBV4-2; CDR3aa: CASSQGVRLAATDTQYF; CDR3nt: TGTGCCAGCAGCCAAGGGGTCCGGCTAGCCGCCACAGATACGCAGTATTTT
abundance: many; j_gene: TRBJ1-1; d_gene: NA; v_gene: TRBV6-2/TRBV6-3; CDR3aa: CASSPRGDLANTEAFF; CDR3nt: TGTGCCAGCAGTCCCCGGGGGGACCTGGCGAACACTGAAGCTTTCTTT
abundance: NA; j_gene: TRBJ1-1; d_gene: TRBD1; v_gene: TRBV12-3/TRBV12-4; CDR3aa: CASSLDRGRDTEAFF; CDR3nt: TGTGCCAGCAGCCTGGACAGGGGGCGCGACACTGAAGCTTTCTTT
abundance: many; j_gene: TRBJ1-6; d_gene: NA; v_gene: TRBV3-1; CDR3aa: CASSQERRDWKGSPLHF; CDR3nt: TGTGCCAGCAGCCAAGAGCGGCGGGACTGGAAGGGATCACCCCTCCACTTT
abundance: NA; j_gene: TRBJ2-1; d_gene: TRBD1; v_gene: TRBV19; CDR3aa: CASATGGRVIEQFF; CDR3nt: TGTGCCAGCGCGACAGGGGGCCGGGTTATTGAGCAGTTCTTC
abundance: many; j_gene: TRBJ2-3; d_gene: NA; v_gene: TRBV3-1; CDR3aa: CASSQATGSSTDTQYF; CDR3nt: TGTGCCAGCAGCCAAGCGACAGGTTCTAGCACAGATACGCAGTATTTT
abundance: many; j_gene: TRBJ1-5; d_gene: NA; v_gene: TRBV18; CDR3aa: CASSLSQGNQPQHF; CDR3nt: TGTGCCAGCTCACTCTCACAGGGCAATCAGCCCCAGCATTTT
abundance: NA; j_gene: TRBJ2-2; d_gene: NA; v_gene: TRBV29-1; CDR3aa: CSTRQENTGELFF; CDR3nt: TGCAGCACCCGACAGGAGAACACCGGGGAACTGTTTTTT
abundance: many; j_gene: TRBJ1-1; d_gene: NA; v_gene: TRBV2; CDR3aa: CASILDSLNTEAFF; CDR3nt: TGTGCCAGCATCTTGGACAGCCTTAACACTGAAGCTTTCTTT
abundance: NA; j_gene: TRBJ2-2; d_gene: NA; v_gene: TRBV10-1; CDR3aa: CASGGAGGTGELFF; CDR3nt: TGCGCCAGCGGTGGGGCTGGAGGGACCGGGGAGCTGTTTTTT
abundance: many; j_gene: TRBJ2-3; d_gene: NA; v_gene: TRBV20-1; CDR3aa: CSATGTAITDTQYF; CDR3nt: TGCAGTGCAACCGGGACTGCCATTACAGATACGCAGTATTTT
abundance: many; j_gene: TRBJ2-1; d_gene: TRBD2; v_gene: TRBV3-1; CDR3aa: CASSQVDSGRFYNEQFF; CDR3nt: TGTGCCAGCAGCCAAGTCGATAGCGGGAGATTCTACAATGAGCAGTTCTTC
abundance: many; j_gene: TRBJ1-4; d_gene: NA; v_gene: TRBV20-1; CDR3aa: CSASPSGRFGEKLFF; CDR3nt: TGCAGTGCTTCACCCTCAGGGCGGTTTGGGGAAAAACTGTTTTTT
abundance: many; j_gene: TRBJ1-2; d_gene: TRBD1; v_gene: TRBV11-3; CDR3aa: CASSTGQTIYGYTF; CDR3nt: TGTGCCAGCAGCACGGGACAGACCATCTATGGCTACACCTTC
abundance: NA; j_gene: TRBJ1-2; d_gene: TRBD1; v_gene: TRBV12-5; CDR3aa: CASGLVPGQPNYDYTF; CDR3nt: TGTGCTAGTGGTTTGGTACCGGGACAGCCCAACTATGACTACACCTTC
abundance: many; j_gene: TRBJ2-1; d_gene: TRBD2; v_gene: TRBV19; CDR3aa: CASSIAGGRATNEQFF; CDR3nt: TGTGCCAGTAGTATAGCGGGCGGGAGGGCCACCAATGAGCAGTTCTTC
abundance: NA; j_gene: TRBJ2-1; d_gene: NA; v_gene: TRBV3-1; CDR3aa: CASSQGSYLRFF; CDR3nt: TGTGCCAGCAGCCAAGGCTCCTATCTGCGTTTCTTC
abundance: few; j_gene: TRBJ2-6; d_gene: NA; v_gene: TRBV3-1; CDR3aa: CASSQASRSGANVLTF; CDR3nt: TGTGCCAGCAGCCAAGCCAGCCGCTCTGGGGCCAACGTCCTGACTTTC
abundance: NA; j_gene: TRBJ2-2; d_gene: TRBD2; v_gene: TRBV18; CDR3aa: CASSPKASGSNTGELFF; CDR3nt: TGTGCCAGCTCACCAAAGGCTAGCGGGAGTAACACCGGGGAGCTGTTTTTT
abundance: few; j_gene: TRBJ1-2; d_gene: NA; v_gene: TRBV7-3; CDR3aa: CASSPRGGGYGYTF; CDR3nt: TGTGCCAGCAGCCCCAGAGGGGGTGGCTATGGCTACACCTTC
abundance: NA; j_gene: TRBJ2-5; d_gene: TRBD1; v_gene: TRBV3-1; CDR3aa: CASISGQGRETQYF; CDR3nt: TGTGCCAGCATCTCAGGACAGGGAAGAGAGACCCAGTACTTC
abundance: many; j_gene: TRBJ1-4; d_gene: TRBD1; v_gene: TRBV20-1; CDR3aa: CSARVGQGVEKLFF; CDR3nt: TGCAGTGCTAGAGTAGGACAGGGGGTCGAAAAACTGTTTTTT
abundance: many; j_gene: TRBJ2-5; d_gene: NA; v_gene: TRBV11-2; CDR3aa: CASNLSPSRQETQYF; CDR3nt: TGTGCCAGCAACCTATCACCTAGCAGACAAGAGACCCAGTACTTC
abundance: few; j_gene: TRBJ2-1; d_gene: NA; v_gene: TRBV19; CDR3aa: CASSINRDIVNEQFF; CDR3nt: TGTGCCAGTAGTATAAACAGGGATATTGTAAATGAGCAGTTCTTC
abundance: NA; j_gene: TRBJ1-3; d_gene: NA; v_gene: TRBV30; CDR3aa: CAWSVGVADTIYF; CDR3nt: TGTGCCTGGAGTGTAGGGGTTGCGGACACCATATATTTT
abundance: many; j_gene: TRBJ1-1; d_gene: NA; v_gene: TRBV27; CDR3aa: CASRMTLSTEAFF; CDR3nt: TGTGCCAGCAGGATGACCCTGAGCACTGAAGCTTTCTTT
abundance: many; j_gene: TRBJ2-1; d_gene: TRBD2; v_gene: TRBV11-3; CDR3aa: CASSPRGLADYNEQFF; CDR3nt: TGTGCCAGCAGCCCCCGCGGTCTAGCGGACTACAATGAGCAGTTCTTC
abundance: many; j_gene: TRBJ1-1; d_gene: NA; v_gene: TRBV20-1; CDR3aa: CSATSPWGTEAFF; CDR3nt: TGCAGTGCTACCTCACCCTGGGGGACTGAAGCTTTCTTT
abundance: NA; j_gene: TRBJ2-3; d_gene: NA; v_gene: TRBV6-5; CDR3aa: CASSYSGGHLRSTDTQYF; CDR3nt: TGTGCCAGCAGTTACTCGGGGGGACATCTCCGTAGCACAGATACGCAGTATTTT
abundance: NA; j_gene: TRBJ1-2; d_gene: TRBD1; v_gene: TRBV5-1; CDR3aa: CASSTDRGGYGYTF; CDR3nt: TGCGCCAGCAGCACGGACAGGGGAGGCTATGGCTACACCTTC
abundance: NA; j_gene: TRBJ2-7; d_gene: NA; v_gene: TRBV14; CDR3aa: CASSLLAGVPYEQYF; CDR3nt: TGTGCCAGCAGCCTACTGGCGGGCGTCCCCTACGAGCAGTACTTC
abundance: many; j_gene: TRBJ2-1; d_gene: TRBD2; v_gene: TRBV12-3/TRBV12-4; CDR3aa: CASSLGREFSNEQFF; CDR3nt: TGTGCCAGCAGTTTGGGGCGGGAGTTTTCCAATGAGCAGTTCTTC
abundance: once; j_gene: TRBJ2-2; d_gene: TRBD2; v_gene: TRBV7-9; CDR3aa: CASSSGRAGTGELFF; CDR3nt: TGTGCCAGCAGCAGCGGGAGGGCCGGGACCGGGGAGCTGTTTTTT
abundance: many; j_gene: TRBJ1-6; d_gene: NA; v_gene: TRBV2; CDR3aa: CASSEIVGMGSLHF; CDR3nt: TGTGCCAGCAGTGAGATCGTAGGGATGGGGTCCCTCCACTTT
abundance: many; j_gene: TRBJ2-1; d_gene: TRBD1; v_gene: TRBV20-1; CDR3aa: CSAPGTGGGSYNEQFF; CDR3nt: TGCAGTGCTCCGGGGACAGGGGGCGGCTCCTACAATGAGCAGTTCTTC
abundance: many; j_gene: TRBJ2-1; d_gene: TRBD2; v_gene: TRBV24-1; CDR3aa: CATSDLRASGEFF; CDR3nt: TGTGCCACCAGTGATTTGCGGGCTAGCGGAGAGTTCTTC
abundance: NA; j_gene: TRBJ1-2; d_gene: TRBD1; v_gene: TRBV7-9; CDR3aa: CASSPRDRDYGYTF; CDR3nt: TGTGCCAGCAGCCCCCGGGACAGGGACTATGGCTACACCTTC
abundance: NA; j_gene: TRBJ2-3; d_gene: NA; v_gene: TRBV6-1; CDR3aa: CASRVPGAVDTQYF; CDR3nt: TGTGCCAGCAGAGTCCCCGGGGCCGTAGATACGCAGTATTTT
abundance: NA; j_gene: TRBJ2-7; d_gene: TRBD1; v_gene: TRBV4-1; CDR3aa: CASSQATGQGVHEQYF; CDR3nt: TGCGCCAGCAGCCAGGCGACGGGACAGGGGGTCCACGAGCAGTACTTC
abundance: NA; j_gene: TRBJ1-1; d_gene: NA; v_gene: TRBV9; CDR3aa: CASSADQGGDTEAFF; CDR3nt: TGTGCCAGCAGCGCAGACCAAGGGGGGGACACTGAAGCTTTCTTT
abundance: NA; j_gene: TRBJ2-7; d_gene: NA; v_gene: TRBV12-3/TRBV12-4; CDR3aa: CASSLRGGGTYEQYF; CDR3nt: TGTGCCAGCAGTTTGCGCGGAGGGGGCACCTACGAGCAGTACTTC
abundance: few; j_gene: TRBJ2-3; d_gene: TRBD2; v_gene: TRBV24-1; CDR3aa: CATSDFATSGMLDTQYF; CDR3nt: TGTGCCACCAGTGATTTCGCGACTAGCGGAATGTTAGATACGCAGTATTTT
abundance: NA; j_gene: TRBJ2-7; d_gene: NA; v_gene: TRBV15; CDR3aa: CATSRERGWDYEQYF; CDR3nt: TGTGCCACCAGCAGAGAAAGGGGTTGGGACTACGAGCAGTACTTC
abundance: NA; j_gene: TRBJ1-6; d_gene: NA; v_gene: TRBV2; CDR3aa: CASSIRGPLVPLHF; CDR3nt: TGTGCCAGCTCTATCAGGGGACCGCTCGTCCCCCTCCACTTT
abundance: NA; j_gene: TRBJ1-2; d_gene: NA; v_gene: TRBV2; CDR3aa: CASSGGGGWGYTF; CDR3nt: TGTGCCAGCAGTGGGGGCGGGGGATGGGGCTACACCTTC